Given below is one T cell receptor (beta chain) in context. Its cognate antigen is unknown. This sample is part of a study of T cells expressing NK-cell markers. Study background: Researchers got TCR beta repertoires out of sorted CD3+CD56+NKG2C+, CD3+CD56+NKG2C- and CD3+CD56-NKG2C+ T cells. Study outcomes and limitations: About 1.0-7.0% of CD8+ T cells in roughly six donors belonged to dominant NKG2C+ clonotypes. No clear determination of HCMV specificity was made for expanded NKG2C+ T cell clones.

No DNA is given; TCRdb re-called the 5' RACE reads and lists each CDR3 protein once. Recorded for this sample: 500,000 to 600,000 distinct CDR3 sequences. Material for sequencing was blood T cells: a sorted CD56 or NKG2C T cell subset, CD4+ or CD8+ T cells, or bulk PBMC T cells (not recorded which). The TCR comes from a man aged 18 to 35 in good health.

Here the CDR3 reads CAWSVKVTGPNQPQHF. This sequence joins TRBV30 and TRBJ1-5; TCRdb indicates TRBD1, and absent DNA this call remains unverified. Germline assignment: CDR1 GTSNPN and CDR2 SVGIG (reference sequence). The CDR3 covers 16 residues.